Shown below are 18 T cell receptor beta chains from a single sample sequenced in a study of cytomegalovirus exposure and HLA in healthy donors. Data came from immunoSEQ multiplex PCR; TCRdb stores just in-frame clones and leaves some out. This sample yields tens of thousands of clones, of which about 90% are seen a single time; about 3% belongs to the top ten. Sample: PBMCs. All receptors come from a man younger than 35 in good health and CMV-seronegative.

The chain is built from TRBV13 and TRBJ2-7; TRBD2 agrees at 10 bases. Per the germline V gene, CDR1 is PRHDT and CDR2 is FYEKMQ (reference sequence). The CDR3 runs to 14 residues. V was pared by 7 bases and J by 2 bases, with 5 bases of the junction left unmatched. The CDR3 loop reads CASTKAGGPYEQYF. The CDR3 nucleotides read TGTGCCAGCACAAAAGCGGGAGGGCCCTACGAGCAGTACTTC.

The chain uses TRBV4-3 and TRBJ2-3; TRBD2 agrees at 8 bases. The CDR3 length is 15 residues. The germline CDR1 and CDR2 sequences are LGHNA and YSLEER. J was trimmed by 4 bases and V by 1 base; bases with no gene match: 4. The CDR3 loop reads CASSQGAGAADTQYF. As DNA, the CDR3 is TGCGCCAGCAGCCAAGGAGCGGGAGCTGCAGATACGCAGTATTTT.

V and J are TRBV5-8 and TRBJ1-4; D ambiguous. The CDR3 is 17 residues long. Germline CDR1 SGHTS, CDR2 YDEGEE. Trimming removed 0 bases from V and 0 bases from J, with 12 bases in between. CDR3 DNA: TGTGCCAGCAGCTTGGGTCGGGGTTCCGCAACTAATGAAAAACTGTTTTTT. Protein: CASSLGRGSATNEKLFF.

The gene calls are TRBV2 and TRBJ2-2; TRBD1 aligns across 8 bases. Germline V CDR1 and CDR2: SNHLY, FYNNEI. Unmatched junction bases numbered 2, after V lost 4 bases and J lost 4 bases. CDR3 length: 14 residues. As DNA, the CDR3 is TGTGCCAGCAGTGGCGACAGGGGCACCGGGGAGCTGTTTTTT. Its translation: CASSGDRGTGELFF.

The genes are TRBV7-2 and TRBJ1-2; 10 nucleotides align to TRBD1. The CDR3 length is 14 residues. Trimming took 3 bases from V and 8 from J; bases not matched to a gene: 6. Germline CDR1 is SGHTA and CDR2 is FQGNSA. CDR3 in amino acids: CASSLYDRGQGYTF. CDR3 nucleotides: TGTGCCAGCAGCTTGTACGACAGGGGGCAAGGCTACACCTTC.

The genes are TRBV15 and TRBJ2-4; the match to TRBD2 covers 13 bases. Germline trimming cut 2 bases from V and 8 bases from J; bases unmatched to any gene: 3. Looked up from germline, CDR1 is LNHNV and CDR2 is YYDKDF (reference sequence). The CDR3 spans 15 residues. The CDR3 nucleotides read TGTGCCACCAGCAGATCCGGACTAGCGGGAGACATTCAGTACTTC. Protein: CATSRSGLAGDIQYF.

J is TRBJ2-7 and V is TRBV6-5; a possible D gene is TRBD2 (6 bases). The CDR3 is 14 residues long. Germline CDR1 reads MNHEY; CDR2 reads SVGAGI. Trimming stripped 7 bases from V and 6 bases from J, with 19 bases between. The CDR3 DNA sequence: TGTGCCAGCACCCGGGCGGGGCTTATCGGCGAGCAGTACTTC. Residues: CASTRAGLIGEQYF.

This clone was found once. The genes are TRBV10-1 and TRBJ2-1; TRBD2 aligns across 8 bases. CDR1 and CDR2 (germline): WNHNN, SYGVQD (reference sequence). Trimming at V came to 2 bases and at J to 15 bases, leaving 12 bases not matched to a gene. This CDR3 is 14 amino acids long. The CDR3 reads CASSERPKRESLFF. CDR3 DNA: TGCGCCAGCAGTGAGCGACCAAAGCGGGAGTCCCTGTTCTTC.

The chain uses TRBV19 and TRBJ1-2; the D gene is possibly TRBD1 (5 bases). The length of the CDR3 is 13 residues. Trimming took off 5 bases at V and 7 bases at J, with 14 bases between the two ends. Germline V CDR1 and CDR2: LNHDA, SQIVND (reference sequence). CDR3 region: CASSPGLGLGYTF. The CDR3 DNA reads TGTGCCAGTAGTCCCGGTCTGGGACTTGGCTACACCTTC.

J is TRBJ2-7 and V is TRBV4-3; D ambiguous. From germline, CDR1 is LGHNA and CDR2 YSLEER. V was cut by 3 bases and J by 0 bases, with 6 bases left in between. The CDR3 loop spans 13 amino acids. In nucleotides, the CDR3 is TGCGCCAGCAGCCAGCAGGCCTCCTACGAGCAGTACTTC. This gives the protein CASSQQASYEQYF.

V and J are TRBV19 and TRBJ1-2, with 7 bases identical to TRBD1. The germline CDR1 and CDR2 sequences are LNHDA and SQIVND (reference sequence). The CDR3 sequence is 17 residues long. Trimming at V came to 7 bases and at J to 0 bases, leaving 14 bases not matched to a gene. The CDR3 region has the DNA TGTGCCAGTAAACCAGGGACAGATCACCCTTCTAACTATGGCTACACCTTC. Amino acid sequence: CASKPGTDHPSNYGYTF.

The J gene is TRBJ1-5, the V gene TRBV9; weak D call: TRBD1 (6 bases). This CDR3 contains 14 residues. Deletions cut 7 bases from V and 0 bases from J, with 11 bases between. Germline V lookup: CDR1 SGDLS, CDR2 YYNGEE. CDR3 DNA sequence: TGTGCCAGCGATCCAGGGGATAGCAATCAGCCCCAGCATTTT. It encodes CASDPGDSNQPQHF.

The chain carries TRBV7-2 and TRBJ2-7; 12 bases fit TRBD2. J lost 3 bases, V lost 0 bases, and 0 bases had no gene match. Germline CDR1 and CDR2: SGHTA and FQGNSA. The CDR3 runs to 15 residues. The CDR3 region has the DNA TGTGCCAGCAGCTTAGCGGGACTAGCGGGCTACGAGCAGTACTTC. Its translation is CASSLAGLAGYEQYF.

This rearrangement joins TRBV5-1 to TRBJ2-7, with 9 bases matching TRBD1. Germline assignment: CDR1 SGHRS and CDR2 YFSETQ. CDR3 length: 16 residues. Trimming removed 4 bases from V and 2 bases from J; junction bases left unmatched: 10. The DNA for the CDR3 is TGCGCCAGCAGCCGACAAATGGGACAGGGAACCTACGAGCAGTACTTC. This translates into CASSRQMGQGTYEQYF.

The gene calls are TRBV5-1 and TRBJ2-5; 8 nucleotides align to TRBD1. V was pared by 2 bases and J by 4 bases, with 7 bases of the junction left unmatched. The CDR3 contains 15 residues. The germline CDR1 and CDR2 sequences are SGHRS and YFSETQ. CDR3 DNA: TGCGCCAGCAGCTTACGGACAGGGTGGGGAGAGACCCAGTACTTC. This translates into CASSLRTGWGETQYF.

The rearrangement uses TRBV30 and TRBJ2-3; D uncertain. Germline V lookup: CDR1 GTSNPN, CDR2 SVGIG (reference sequence). V was pared by 3 bases and J by 4 bases, with 20 bases between. The CDR3 sequence is 16 residues long. CDR3 sequence: CAWSAQWAVGADTQYF. CDR3 bases: TGTGCCTGGAGCGCCCAGTGGGCCGTGGGCGCAGATACGCAGTATTTT.

This clone was seen a single time. CDR3 amino acids: CASSKAGAEHFTDTQYF. DNA for the CDR3: TGTGCCAGCAGCAAAGCGGGAGCGGAGCATTTCACAGATACGCAGTATTTT. This chain connects TRBV5-4 to TRBJ2-3, with 8 positions matching TRBD2. The V gene end was trimmed by 4 bases and the J gene end by 2 bases; junction bases not matched to a gene: 12. The CDR3 has 17 residues. Per germline, CDR1 SGHNT and CDR2 YYREEE (reference sequence).

V gene TRBV19 combines with J gene TRBJ1-1; no clear D gene. Trimming left V 6 bases short and J 12 bases short, with 11 bases between. CDR1 LNHDA and CDR2 SQIVND come from the germline V gene (reference sequence). This CDR3 is built from 10 residues. The CDR3 DNA follows: TGTGCCAGTAGCGATTCGGGTTCTTTCTTT. This gives the protein CASSDSGSFF.